Each of the 30 T cell receptor beta chains below was sequenced from the same sample in a study of OX40 agonist ivuxolimab in advanced cancers. Here immunoSEQ multiplex PCR was the method, and the copy in TCRdb shows in-frame clones only, minus some. The table shows fewer than 70,000 clones, with 84% occurring only once. Source: CD4+ or CD8+ T cells sorted from blood, taken in a trial of the OX40 agonist ivuxolimab. Source of these receptors: an adult with an advanced solid tumor such as melanoma, head and neck, liver or kidney cancer.

The V and J genes are TRBV14 and TRBJ2-7; TRBD2 agrees at 14 bases. The CDR3 covers 18 residues. V shed 0 bases and J 3 bases; nucleotides not matched to a gene: 7. CDR1 is SGHDN, CDR2 FVKESK, per germline. CDR3 bases: TGTGCCAGCAGCCAAGACCCCCGACTAGCGGGAGGGTACTACGAGCAGTACTTC. As protein: CASSQDPRLAGGYYEQYF. The full variable domain, its missing parts supplied by reference TRBV14 and TRBJ2-7, is EAGVTQFPSHSVIEKGQTVTLRCDPISGHDNLYWYRRVMGKEIKFLLHFVKESKQDESGMPNNRFLAERTGGTYSTLKVQPAELEDSGVYFCASSQDPRLAGGYYEQYFGPGTRLTVT.

This chain connects TRBV28 to TRBJ1-5; D remains unclear. The CDR3 loop spans 13 amino acids. Between the trimmed V and J ends, which lost 4 bases and 7 bases, there was a span of 11 bases. Germline V gene lookup returns CDR1 MDHEN and CDR2 SYDVKM. CDR3 loop: CASSYRRDQPQHF. The CDR3 DNA reads TGTGCCAGCAGTTATAGGCGAGACCAGCCCCAGCATTTT.

The J gene is TRBJ2-1, the V gene TRBV7-2, with 12 bases that match TRBD2. The CDR3 totals 14 residues. Germline values: CDR1 SGHTA, CDR2 FQGNSA. The J segment lost 8 bases and the V segment lost 4 bases, leaving 3 bases of the junction unmatched. The CDR3 coding sequence is TGTGCCAGCAGCTGGACTAGCGGGGAGGATGAGCAGTTCTTC. This codes for CASSWTSGEDEQFF.

J is TRBJ2-1 and V is TRBV5-6, with a weak D call TRBD1 (5 bases). Deletions cut 4 bases from V and 2 bases from J, with 16 bases between. This CDR3 comprises 16 residues. The V gene's germline CDR1 is SGHDT and CDR2 YYEEEE. The CDR3 nucleotides are TGTGCCAGCAGCCGAGACAGCATATGGCCCTACAATGAGCAGTTCTTC. Its protein is CASSRDSIWPYNEQFF.

The gene calls are TRBV5-3 and TRBJ2-7; D gene uncertain. TRBV5-3 carries the ORF label, with uncertain function. There are 14 residues in the CDR3. Trimming removed 1 base at V and 0 bases at J, with 8 bases between. The CDR3 coding sequence is TGTGCCAGAAGCTTGCGCAGGACCTCCTACGAGCAGTACTTC. This sequence encodes CARSLRRTSYEQYF.

The chain employs TRBV11-2 and TRBJ2-3, with D tentatively TRBD2 (7 bases). This CDR3 has 15 residues. Trimming stripped 1 base from V and 4 bases from J, with 12 bases between. The germline V gene has CDR1 SGHAT and CDR2 FQNNGV. The CDR3 DNA sequence: TGTGCCAGCAGCTTAGCTCTGCGGGGGCCAGATACGCAGTATTTT. This gives the protein CASSLALRGPDTQYF.

This sequence joins TRBV28 and TRBJ1-5; D uncertain. V lost 7 bases, J lost 9 bases, and 25 bases lay in between. The germline gives CDR1 MDHEN, CDR2 SYDVKM. The CDR3 sequence is 16 residues long. The DNA of the CDR3 is TGTGCCAGCACCTTGCGGGAGACCCACGCCCGGGGGCCCCAGCATTTT. It specifies CASTLRETHARGPQHF. Supplemented by reference TRBV28 and TRBJ1-5, the full variable domain reads DVKVTQSSRYLVKRTGEKVFLECVQDMDHENMFWYRQDPGLGLRLIYFSYDVKMKEKGDIPEGYSVSREKKERFSLILESASTNQTSMYLCASTLRETHARGPQHFGDGTRLSIL.

Written as DNA, the CDR3 is TGTGCCAGCAGCGAGGGGCCCGAAAGGGGCGAGCAGTACTTC. Encoded protein: CASSEGPERGEQYF. This rearrangement joins TRBV9 to TRBJ2-7, with D tentatively TRBD1 (5 bases). The length of the CDR3 is 14 residues. CDR1 SGDLS and CDR2 YYNGEE come from the germline V gene. Trimming took 3 bases from V and 6 from J, leaving 16 bases between them.

V gene TRBV11-2 combines with J gene TRBJ1-1; the D gene is possibly TRBD1 (6 bases). Trimming removed 8 bases at V and 5 bases at J, with 18 bases between. CDR3 length: 14 amino acids. CDR1 is SGHAT, CDR2 FQNNGV, per germline. The CDR3 DNA reads as TGTGCCAGCGCCCTAACGGGGGGCGGGACTGAAGCTTTCTTT. Amino acids: CASALTGGGTEAFF. Based on the CDR3 plus reference TRBV11-2 and TRBJ1-1, the full variable domain is EAGVAQSPRYKIIEKRQSVAFWCNPISGHATLYWYQQILGQGPKLLIQFQNNGVVDDSQLPKDRFSAERLKGVDSTLKIQPAKLEDSAVYLCASALTGGGTEAFFGQGTRLTVV.

The chain uses TRBV6-6 and TRBJ1-5; weak D call: TRBD1 (5 bases). The CDR3 runs 13 residues. V dropped 10 bases and J dropped 7 bases, with 17 bases sitting between them. Germline V gene lookup returns CDR1 MNHNY and CDR2 SVGAGI (reference sequence). The CDR3 region is CATHGQGGQPQHF. Written as DNA, the CDR3 is TGTGCCACCCACGGGCAGGGTGGACAGCCCCAGCATTTT.

This chain connects TRBV6-1 to TRBJ2-1; a weak D match, TRBD1 (7 bases). Looked up from germline, CDR1 is MNHNS and CDR2 is SASEGT. The CDR3 loop spans 13 amino acids. With 1 base removed from V and 10 bases from J, the gap between germline ends came to 11 bases. The CDR3 here is CASSEGQGGEQFF. DNA for the CDR3: TGTGCCAGCAGTGAAGGACAGGGAGGAGAGCAGTTCTTC.

The chain links TRBV28 to TRBJ2-1; 7 nucleotides match TRBD2. The CDR3 runs 14 residues. Germline loops: CDR1 MDHEN, CDR2 SYDVKM. Trimming took 5 bases from V and 5 from J; bases not matched to a gene: 6. CDR3 sequence (DNA): TGTGCCAGCAGTAGAAGCGGGATGGACAATGAGCAGTTCTTC. Translation: CASSRSGMDNEQFF.

The rearrangement uses TRBV28 and TRBJ2-1, with unresolved D. V shed 2 bases and J shed 10 bases, with 6 bases lying between them. CDR3 size: 11 residues. Germline assignment: CDR1 MDHEN and CDR2 SYDVKM. The CDR3 coding sequence is TGTGCCAGCAGTTTAACGGGCGAGCAGTTCTTC. Its protein is CASSLTGEQFF.

The chain recombines TRBV9 with TRBJ2-3; 11 positions match TRBD2. The CDR3 has 14 amino acids. Germline V lookup: CDR1 SGDLS, CDR2 YYNGEE. V lost 3 bases, J lost 6 bases, and 3 bases stayed unmatched. Written as DNA, the CDR3 is TGTGCCAGCAGCGATCCTAGCGGGGGGGATACGCAGTATTTT. As protein: CASSDPSGGDTQYF.

In this sample, this clone turned up once. The chain employs TRBV7-2 and TRBJ2-7; D call uncertain. The CDR3 is 13 amino acids. Trimming stripped 5 bases from V and 0 bases from J, with 8 bases between. CDR1 is SGHTA and CDR2 is FQGNSA in the germline V gene. The CDR3 region is CASSGRTSYEQYF. CDR3 nucleotides: TGTGCCAGCAGCGGGCGGACCTCCTACGAGCAGTACTTC.

As regards this clone: One end of the junction does not line up with germline, which may come from a read error. This chain uses TRBV5-1 with TRBJ2-2; perhaps TRBD1 as D (6 bases). Germline V gene data show CDR1 as SGHRS and CDR2 as YFSETQ. The CDR3 is made up of 14 amino acids. CDR3 sequence: CASSRDTNAGELFF. Here the CDR3 DNA reads TGCGCCAGCAGCAGGGACACGAACGCCGGGGAGCTGTTTTTT. The variable domain in full, with the rest retrieved from reference TRBV5-1 and TRBJ2-2, is KAGVTQTPRYLIKTRGQQVTLSCSPISGHRSVSWYQQTPGQGLQFLFEYFSETQRNKGNFPGRFSGRQFSNSRSEMNVSTLELGDSALYLCASSRDTNAGELFFGEGSRLTVL.

The V call is TRBV27, the J call TRBJ1-1; TRBD1 agrees at 9 bases. The J segment lost 1 base and the V segment lost 4 bases, leaving 4 bases of the junction unmatched. The V gene's germline CDR1 is MNHEY and CDR2 SMNVEV (reference sequence). The CDR3 is 15 residues long. Here the CDR3 DNA reads TGTGCCAGCAGTTCCGGGGACAGGGAGAACACTGAAGCTTTCTTT. Protein: CASSSGDRENTEAFF.

The rearrangement joins TRBV11-2 to TRBJ2-7; D gene ambiguous. CDR1 and CDR2 from the germline V gene are SGHAT and FQNNGV. This CDR3 contains 13 residues. Trimming took 1 base from V and 5 from J, leaving 9 bases between them. The CDR3 spells CASSLGLLDEQYF. The CDR3 nucleotides are TGTGCCAGCAGCTTAGGACTTCTGGACGAGCAGTACTTC.

The V call is TRBV27, the J call TRBJ2-1, with 7 nucleotides matching TRBD2. Trimming at V came to 6 bases and at J to 2 bases, leaving 10 bases not matched to a gene. Germline-derived CDR1 and CDR2 are MNHEY and SMNVEV (reference sequence). The CDR3 contains 16 residues. For the CDR3, the DNA is TGTGCCAGCAGCCGGGTTCGTCTAGCGGCCTACAATGAGCAGTTCTTC. The encoded protein is CASSRVRLAAYNEQFF.

This clone was detected a few times. The rearrangement links TRBV11-2 to TRBJ1-5; D is perhaps TRBD1 (6 bases). There are 18 residues in the CDR3. V was trimmed by 5 bases and J by 0 bases, leaving 20 bases between them. The germline CDR1 and CDR2 sequences are SGHAT and FQNNGV. The CDR3 region has the DNA TGTGCCAGCAGCGTCGGCGTGGGGGCGGGGGATAGCAATCAGCCCCAGCATTTT. Residues: CASSVGVGAGDSNQPQHF. Variable domain in full (rest from reference TRBV11-2 and TRBJ1-5): EAGVAQSPRYKIIEKRQSVAFWCNPISGHATLYWYQQILGQGPKLLIQFQNNGVVDDSQLPKDRFSAERLKGVDSTLKIQPAKLEDSAVYLCASSVGVGAGDSNQPQHFGDGTRLSIL.

The J gene is TRBJ2-6, the V gene TRBV5-6; D not resolved. The V gene's germline CDR1 is SGHDT and CDR2 YYEEEE. Trimming took off 1 base at V and 2 bases at J, with 7 bases between the two ends. The CDR3 is 15 amino acids. The CDR3 sequence is CASSLKGTGANVLTF. In DNA, the CDR3 is TGTGCCAGCAGCTTGAAGGGAACTGGGGCCAACGTCCTGACTTTC.

The rearrangement links TRBV6-5 to TRBJ2-6, with no clear D. This CDR3 is built from 16 residues. CDR1 is MNHEY and CDR2 is SVGAGI in the germline V gene. The germline V and J ends were trimmed by 2 bases and 0 bases, with 8 bases remaining between them. The CDR3 sequence is CASSYDVSSGANVLTF. CDR3 nucleotide sequence: TGTGCCAGCAGTTACGATGTCAGCTCTGGGGCCAACGTCCTGACTTTC.

The sample holds a few counts of this clone. The rearrangement uses TRBV4-3 and TRBJ1-4, with 7 bases matching TRBD1. The CDR3 totals 15 residues. The germline V gene encodes CDR1 LGHNA and CDR2 YSLEER. With 3 bases clipped from V and 5 bases from J, the junction kept 6 bases outside the gene matches. CDR3 nucleotide sequence: TGCGCCAGCAGCCACAATATAGGGGGCAATGAAAAACTGTTTTTT. Its protein product is CASSHNIGGNEKLFF.

The chain has TRBV5-4 and TRBJ2-7; D is undetermined. CDR3 length equals 13 residues. Trimming took off 3 bases at V and 2 bases at J, with 9 bases between the two ends. Germline loops: CDR1 SGHNT, CDR2 YYREEE (reference sequence). CDR3: CASSSFSPYEQYF. In DNA form, the CDR3 reads TGTGCCAGCAGCTCCTTCTCCCCCTACGAGCAGTACTTC.

The chain employs TRBV28 and TRBJ1-2; 7 nucleotides match TRBD1. This CDR3 region has 15 residues. V lost 6 bases and J lost 4; bases outside the gene matches: 11. Germline V gives CDR1 MDHEN, CDR2 SYDVKM. CDR3 coding DNA: TGTGCCAGCAGCGAGGGGGGACAGAGATTCTATGGCTACACCTTC. Its translation: CASSEGGQRFYGYTF.

J is TRBJ2-5 and V is TRBV7-9, with TRBD2 matching 13 bases. Germline V gene data show CDR1 as SEHNR and CDR2 as FQNEAQ (reference sequence). Germline trimming cut 5 bases from V and 2 bases from J; bases unmatched to any gene: 8. The CDR3 sequence is 17 residues long. This chain's CDR3 is CASSPRTGLAGQETQYF. CDR3 DNA sequence: TGTGCCAGCAGCCCACGGACGGGACTAGCGGGGCAAGAGACCCAGTACTTC.

This sequence joins TRBV19 and TRBJ2-3; 11 bases are a match to TRBD1. The CDR3 is 18 residues long. V gave up 5 bases and J gave up 0 bases; unmatched junction bases: 10. CDR1 is LNHDA and CDR2 is SQIVND in the germline V gene (reference sequence). The CDR3 DNA follows: TGTGCCAGTAGTGGTGGGACAGGGGGTCACCCTAGCACAGATACGCAGTATTTT. As protein: CASSGGTGGHPSTDTQYF.

This chain joins TRBV6-1 and TRBJ2-7, with unresolved D. Trimming took off 8 bases at V and 5 bases at J, with 10 bases between the two ends. The CDR3 extends over 11 amino acids. Germline V CDR1 and CDR2: MNHNS, SASEGT. The CDR3 nucleotides are TGTGCCAGCGTCGGTGGTGACGAGCAGTACTTC. It translates to CASVGGDEQYF.

The V call is TRBV7-5, the J call TRBJ1-4. TRBV7-5 is an annotated pseudogene. CDR3 length equals 18 residues. CDR3 loop: CARSYGQVLRGRDEKLFF. DNA for the CDR3: TGTGCCAGAAGCTACGGCCAAGTATTACGAGGACGGGATGAAAAACTGTTTTTT.

This clone has more than one count but fewer than ten. The DNA of the CDR3 is TGTGCCACCAGCAGAGAAGTGAACACCGGGGAGCTGTTTTTT. Its protein is CATSREVNTGELFF. The chain combines TRBV15 with TRBJ2-2; D remains unclear. Germline V gives CDR1 LNHNV, CDR2 YYDKDF (reference sequence). The CDR3 length is 14 residues. Trimming removed 0 bases at V and 1 base at J, with 3 bases between.